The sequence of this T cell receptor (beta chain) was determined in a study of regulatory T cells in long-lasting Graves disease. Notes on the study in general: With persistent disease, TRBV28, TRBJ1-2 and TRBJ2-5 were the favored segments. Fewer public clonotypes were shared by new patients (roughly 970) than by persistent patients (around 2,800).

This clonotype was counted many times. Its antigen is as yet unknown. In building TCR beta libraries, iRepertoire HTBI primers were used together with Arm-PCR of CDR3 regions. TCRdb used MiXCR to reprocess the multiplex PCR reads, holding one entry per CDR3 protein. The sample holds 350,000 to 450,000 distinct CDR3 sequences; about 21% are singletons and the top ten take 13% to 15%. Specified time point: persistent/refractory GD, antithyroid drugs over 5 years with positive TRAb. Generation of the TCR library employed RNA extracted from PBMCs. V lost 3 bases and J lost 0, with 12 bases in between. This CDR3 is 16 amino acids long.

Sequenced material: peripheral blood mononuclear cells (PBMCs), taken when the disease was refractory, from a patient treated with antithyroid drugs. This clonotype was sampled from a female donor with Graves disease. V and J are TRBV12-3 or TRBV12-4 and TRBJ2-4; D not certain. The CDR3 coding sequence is TGTGCCAGCAGTTTTAGGGCAGTCATAGCCAAAAACATTCAGTACTTC. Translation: CASSFRAVIAKNIQYF.